This TCR beta chain derives from a study of blood T cell repertoires in COVID-19. Overall study: There were acute and convalescent COVID-19 samples, and they came from the United States, Italy and Spain.

The CDR3 extends over 18 amino acids. The V gene lost 2 bases and the J gene lost 0 bases, with 17 bases spanning the gap. Germline CDR1 reads LGHNA; CDR2 reads YSLEER. Seattle researchers signed up patients amid active infection and tracked them longitudinally. Original processing notes: Estimation of nucleated cell counts relied on the amplification of reference gene primers. Here immunoSEQ multiplex PCR was the method, and the copy in TCRdb shows in-frame clones only, minus some. V and J calls and clone size follow that table, whereas D and trimming were derived from the DNA. The table includes about 410,000 clones, about 91% detected once.

This TCR derives from a woman in her forties with COVID-19, enrolled during active disease. This chain links TRBV4-3 with TRBJ1-3; maybe TRBD1 (5 bases). The sequenced sample was peripheral blood. The CDR3 DNA sequence: TGCGCCAGCAGCCAATACCCCGCAGGGTTCCGCTCTGGAAACACCATATATTTT. Protein sequence: CASSQYPAGFRSGNTIYF.